This TCR beta chain was recorded in a study of naive and memory T cell subsets. Study conclusions and caveats: No ground truth validated the naive and memory repertoire findings.

The beta constant-region primer was an equimolar mix of two oligonucleotides covering TRBC1 and TRBC2. TCRdb re-called the UMI-ligation and nested PCR reads through MiXCR, storing one row per CDR3 protein. The table has about 85,000 distinct CDR3 sequences, around 13% seen once; the top ten hold approximately 0.93%. This clonotype was found a few times. Its specificity is not known. Germline loops: CDR1 SGHKS, CDR2 YYEKEE (reference sequence). Trimming removed 4 bases from V and 2 bases from J; junction bases left unmatched: 10. This CDR3 comprises 16 residues. The clonotype originates from a human donor in good health. The specimen was central memory CD4+ T cells from blood. The chain has TRBV5-5 and TRBJ2-3, with 7 bases identical to TRBD2. The CDR3 protein is CASSGAIAGTTDTQYF. DNA of the CDR3: TGTGCCAGCAGCGGCGCGATAGCGGGCACCACAGATACGCAGTATTTT.